Below, 18 T cell receptor beta chains from the same sample are listed, as sequenced in a study of blood T cell repertoires in COVID-19. The data were produced by immunoSEQ multiplex PCR, yet TCRdb's version contains in-frame clones alone and is incomplete. The sample lists about 180,000 clones; roughly 80% were seen once. The specimen sequenced was peripheral blood. The receptors stem from a human donor in a cohort sampled during active COVID-19.

The chain links TRBV12-3 or TRBV12-4 to TRBJ2-7; no clear D gene. Deletions cut 6 bases from V and 7 bases from J, with 13 bases between. The length of the CDR3 is 12 residues. The DNA for the CDR3 is TGTGCCAGCAGGCTTGAGTCGAGGGAGCAGTACTTC. The encoded protein is CASRLESREQYF.

The chain couples TRBV10-2 to TRBJ1-5; 8 nucleotides match TRBD1. The germline V gene encodes CDR1 WSHSY and CDR2 SAAADI. The CDR3 consists of 15 residues. V trimming: 6 bases; J trimming: 6 bases; junction bases outside the gene matches: 10. Here the CDR3 reads CASRDGQGESQPQHF. CDR3 in DNA: TGCGCCAGCAGGGATGGACAGGGCGAGAGTCAGCCCCAGCATTTT.

DNA of the CDR3: TGCGCCAGCAGTCAACAGCCCAGCCGAGGGCGTGAAGCTTTCTTT. Translation: CASSQQPSRGREAFF. This rearrangement joins TRBV4-1 to TRBJ1-1, with D unresolved. Germline V gene lookup returns CDR1 MGHRA and CDR2 YSYEKL. The CDR3 consists of 15 residues. The V and J ends lost 6 bases and 7 bases respectively, with 21 bases between them.

The gene calls are TRBV7-9 and TRBJ2-5; 8 nucleotides line up with TRBD2. The V segment lost 0 bases and the J segment 0 bases; nucleotides outside the gene matches: 9. This CDR3 spans 18 amino acids. Germline CDR1 and CDR2: SEHNR and FQNEAQ (reference sequence). In nucleotides, the CDR3 is TGTGCCAGCAGCTTAGCAAAGCGGGGGCCCCGCTACCAAGAGACCCAGTACTTC. Amino acids: CASSLAKRGPRYQETQYF. Drawing the rest from reference TRBV7-9 and TRBJ2-5, the complete variable domain is DTGVSQNPRHKITKRGQNVTFRCDPISEHNRLYWYRQTLGQGPEFLTYFQNEAQLEKSRLLSDRFSAERPKGSFSTLEIQRTEQGDSAMYLCASSLAKRGPRYQETQYFGPGTRLLVL.

The chain combines TRBV20-1 with TRBJ2-3; no clear D gene. Germline lookup yields CDR1 DFQATT and CDR2 SNEGSKA (reference sequence). With 3 bases removed from V and 2 bases from J, the gap between germline ends came to 15 bases. The CDR3 is 15 amino acids. The CDR3 reads CSASSASRLTDTQYF. Written as DNA, the CDR3 is TGCAGTGCTAGTTCTGCGTCTAGACTCACAGATACGCAGTATTTT.

The chain combines TRBV12-3 or TRBV12-4 with TRBJ2-7; D remains ambiguous. CDR3 length: 12 residues. Trimming removed 4 bases at V and 6 bases at J, with 10 bases between. CDR3 DNA sequence: TGTGCCAGCAGTTACTTTCTCGGCGAGCAGTACTTC. It specifies CASSYFLGEQYF.

The rearrangement uses TRBV11-2 and TRBJ1-2; D unresolved. CDR1 is SGHAT, CDR2 FQNNGV, per germline. The V gene lost 8 bases and the J gene lost 4 bases, with 26 bases spanning the gap. The CDR3 is 17 residues long. The CDR3 loop is CASGFKRAERSIYGYTF. The CDR3 DNA reads TGTGCCAGCGGATTTAAGAGGGCAGAGAGATCAATCTATGGCTACACCTTC.

The chain is built from TRBV6-5 and TRBJ1-6; possibly TRBD1 for D (5 bases). This CDR3 is built from 15 residues. The V end was cut by 0 bases, the J end by 10 bases, with 13 bases between. Germline V gene sequence: CDR1 MNHEY, CDR2 SVGAGI. CDR3 sequence (DNA): TGTGCCAGCAGTTACTCGGCAAACGGGGGATCACCCCTCCACTTT. Its protein product is CASSYSANGGSPLHF.

J is TRBJ2-7 and V is TRBV10-1; D is perhaps TRBD1 (6 bases). The CDR3 runs to 14 residues. Per the germline V gene, CDR1 is WNHNN and CDR2 is SYGVQD (reference sequence). V was shortened by 6 bases and J by 1 base, with 13 bases between the two germline ends. The chain's CDR3 is CASRMTGPSYEQYF. The CDR3, as DNA: TGCGCCAGCAGGATGACAGGACCGTCCTACGAGCAGTACTTC.

This chain uses TRBV2 with TRBJ1-1; D unclear. Between the trimmed V and J ends, which lost 2 bases and 11 bases, there was a span of 12 bases. Germline lookup yields CDR1 SNHLY and CDR2 FYNNEI. The CDR3 has 12 amino acids. The CDR3 loop is CASSELQQDAFF. CDR3 DNA: TGTGCCAGCAGTGAACTTCAGCAGGATGCTTTCTTT.

The chain is built from TRBV5-1 and TRBJ1-1, with 7 bases that match TRBD1. V was clipped by 0 bases and J by 6 bases; unmatched bases: 8. Germline CDR1 SGHRS, CDR2 YFSETQ. CDR3 length: 15 amino acids. This CDR3 reads CASSLAGQGGSEAFF. The CDR3 DNA reads as TGCGCCAGCAGCTTGGCCGGGCAGGGGGGTTCTGAAGCTTTCTTT.

The chain links TRBV27 to TRBJ1-2; possibly TRBD1 for D (6 bases). Trimming took 6 bases from V and 3 from J, leaving 17 bases between them. CDR3 length: 15 residues. Germline lookup yields CDR1 MNHEY and CDR2 SMNVEV (reference sequence). Here the CDR3 DNA reads TGTGCCAGCAGACAGGGTTTTGGGGGGGACTATGGCTACACCTTC. Residues: CASRQGFGGDYGYTF.

The CDR3 DNA reads TGTGCCAGCAGTGTTGGACAGTCTAGCACAGATACGCAGTATTTT. This encodes CASSVGQSSTDTQYF. The rearrangement uses TRBV2 and TRBJ2-3; perhaps TRBD1 as D (6 bases). CDR1 SNHLY and CDR2 FYNNEI come from the germline V gene. The V end was cut by 4 bases, the J end by 0 bases, with 11 bases between. CDR3 length: 15 residues.

The rearrangement uses TRBV5-1 and TRBJ2-3; 11 bases line up with TRBD2. This CDR3 comprises 16 residues. Losses at the gene ends were 2 bases for V and 2 bases for J; bases not matched to a gene: 4. Germline assignment: CDR1 SGHRS and CDR2 YFSETQ. CDR3 DNA: TGCGCCAGCAGCTTCGGGACTAGCGGATACACAGATACGCAGTATTTT. Translated: CASSFGTSGYTDTQYF.

This clone was seen just once. This sequence joins TRBV27 and TRBJ2-3; tentatively, D is TRBD1 (5 bases). The CDR3 loop spans 13 amino acids. Trimming cost V 5 bases and J 0 bases, with 6 bases left between them. Germline V gene data show CDR1 as MNHEY and CDR2 as SMNVEV (reference sequence). The CDR3 is CASSRQSTDTQYF. For the CDR3, the DNA is TGTGCCAGCAGTCGACAGAGCACAGATACGCAGTATTTT.

V usage is TRBV25-1 and J usage is TRBJ2-5; 11 bases are shared with TRBD2. In germline, CDR1 is MGHDK, CDR2 SYGVNS. The CDR3 contains 16 residues. Losses at the gene ends were 5 bases for V and 2 bases for J; bases not matched to a gene: 7. The DNA for the CDR3 is TGTGCCAGCAGTCCCGGGACTAGCGGTGATCAAGAGACCCAGTACTTC. Its protein is CASSPGTSGDQETQYF.

This clone was counted a few times. V is TRBV5-1 and J is TRBJ2-7, with D perhaps TRBD1 (6 bases). The V and J ends lost 0 bases and 5 bases respectively, with 12 bases between them. Germline V gene sequence: CDR1 SGHRS, CDR2 YFSETQ. CDR3 size: 14 residues. The CDR3 DNA is TGCGCCAGCAGCTTGGAGTGGGGGCACAACGAGCAGTACTTC. Its translation is CASSLEWGHNEQYF.

CDR3: CASSPGTGDNQPQHF. In DNA, the CDR3 is TGTGCCAGCAGCCCCGGGACAGGGGACAATCAGCCCCAGCATTTT. This chain uses TRBV6-5 with TRBJ1-5; 10 bases match TRBD1. The germline V gene has CDR1 MNHEY and CDR2 SVGAGI. V shed 6 bases and J 3 bases; nucleotides not matched to a gene: 5. CDR3 length: 15 amino acids.